This T cell receptor (beta chain) derives from a study of T cell repertoires in cytomegalovirus infection. Overall study context: Matching HLA type, along with CMV infection, was indicated by public TCR beta signatures.

Only a few counts were recorded for this clonotype. Its antigen remains unknown. Germline CDR1 is LNHDA and CDR2 is SQIVND (reference sequence). V was trimmed by 3 bases and J by 5 bases, leaving 16 bases between them. The CDR3 runs to 15 residues. TCRdb analysed the reads with MiXCR anew, one entry per CDR3 protein. The sample lists 750,000 to 900,000 distinct CDR3 sequences; 25% to 35% were seen once. This sequence originates from a human donor in good health (CMV status not recorded). Some clones in this sample may be carry-over from other donors' samples. Source: cultured CD8+ T cells from PBMCs, taken from culture after CMV antigen stimulation. The rearrangement links TRBV19 to TRBJ1-1, with a weak D call TRBD1 (5 bases). CDR3 region: CASSMTAGYLTEAFF. The CDR3 coding sequence is TGTGCCAGTAGTATGACGGCAGGGTACTTGACTGAAGCTTTCTTT.